The 10 T cell receptor beta chains below all came from one sample that was sequenced in a study of shared clonotypes between healthy human individuals. TCRdb keeps only in-frame clones here, not all; method: immunoSEQ multiplex PCR. The table includes some 2 million clones, 85% to 95% detected once. In the naive CD8 group, cells lacked CD45RO and were positively selected for CCR7, so terminally differentiated effector memory CD45RA+ cells were left out. The sample taken for sequencing was naive CD8+ T cells sorted from blood. These receptors all stem from a man younger than 35 in good health.

J is TRBJ2-3 and V is TRBV7-8; 10 bases line up with TRBD1. The V gene's germline CDR1 is SGHVS and CDR2 FQNEAQ. The V gene end was trimmed by 4 bases and the J gene end by 6 bases; junction bases not matched to a gene: 13. CDR3 length equals 17 residues. The chain's CDR3 is CASSWRVGTGEGDTQYF. CDR3 nucleotide sequence: TGTGCCAGCAGCTGGCGGGTTGGGACAGGGGAGGGGGATACGCAGTATTTT.

On this clone: The identical CDR3 is also encoded by other nucleotide sequences in the sample. The chain employs TRBV6-5 and TRBJ1-2; D remains unclear. Trimming pared 6 bases from V and 8 bases from J, leaving 13 bases between. CDR3 length equals 12 residues. The germline CDR1 and CDR2 sequences are MNHEY and SVGAGI. The chain's CDR3 is CASSSAGVGYTF. CDR3 bases: TGTGCCAGCAGCTCCGCGGGTGTCGGCTACACCTTC.

The rearrangement uses TRBV6-5 and TRBJ2-3; D perhaps matches TRBD2 (6 bases). Germline-derived CDR1 and CDR2 are MNHEY and SVGAGI. The CDR3 totals 13 residues. The V and J ends lost 8 bases and 6 bases respectively, with 15 bases between them. CDR3 DNA sequence: TGTGCCAGCGGGGGGACGGCCTCGGATACGCAGTATTTT. Translated, it gives CASGGTASDTQYF.

The chain is built from TRBV9 and TRBJ2-7; 8 nucleotides align to TRBD2. With V trimmed by 3 bases and J by 2 bases, 10 bases remained unmatched. Looked up from germline, CDR1 is SGDLS and CDR2 is YYNGEE. CDR3 length: 16 residues. In DNA, the CDR3 is TGTGCCAGCAGCGCCAACAGACTAGCGTCTCCCTACGAGCAGTACTTC. Protein sequence: CASSANRLASPYEQYF.

This clone is a singleton in its sample. The genes are TRBV10-3 and TRBJ2-7; D tentatively reads TRBD1 or TRBD2 (5 bases each). This CDR3 comprises 14 residues. V lost 9 bases to trimming and J lost 3 bases, with 18 bases between them. Germline assignment: CDR1 ENHRY and CDR2 SYGVKD. In nucleotides, the CDR3 is TGTGCCATAATGGACCGGGACGCTATCTACGAGCAGTACTTC. It codes for CAIMDRDAIYEQYF.

This clone was counted a single time. The gene calls are TRBV5-4 and TRBJ2-7; D perhaps matches TRBD2 (5 bases). Germline CDR1 SGHNT, CDR2 YYREEE (reference sequence). V lost 4 bases and J lost 7, with 21 bases in between. This CDR3 has 15 residues. The CDR3 coding sequence is TGTGCCAGCAGCCCGCTTGATGGAGTAGCGTTAGAGCAGTACTTC. Its translation: CASSPLDGVALEQYF.

Concerning this clone: The same CDR3 also results from other DNA sequences found in this sample. The chain has TRBV11-2 and TRBJ2-1, with 8 bases aligning to TRBD2. V gave up 5 bases and J gave up 9 bases; unmatched junction bases: 0. The CDR3 is made up of 11 amino acids. Germline values: CDR1 SGHAT, CDR2 FQNNGV. CDR3: CASSLAGEQFF. CDR3 in DNA: TGTGCCAGCAGCCTAGCGGGTGAGCAGTTCTTC.

The V gene is TRBV18, the J gene TRBJ1-2; no firm D call. Between the trimmed V and J ends, which lost 0 bases and 8 bases, there was a span of 13 bases. Germline values: CDR1 KGHSH, CDR2 LQKENI. This CDR3 is built from 14 residues. The CDR3 region is CASSPPEDPGGYTF. The CDR3 coding sequence is TGTGCCAGCTCACCACCGGAGGATCCGGGAGGCTACACCTTC.

V and J are TRBV12-5 and TRBJ1-2; D may be TRBD1 (5 bases). Germline V lookup: CDR1 LGHNT, CDR2 FRNRAP. The CDR3 is 13 residues long. Trimming removed 4 bases at V and 8 bases at J, with 14 bases between. The DNA for the CDR3 is TGTGCTAGTGGTTCTCAGGGAACGACCGGCTACACCTTC. It specifies CASGSQGTTGYTF.

The gene calls are TRBV28 and TRBJ2-4; the match to TRBD1 covers 9 bases. The trim removed 4 bases at V and 3 bases at J, leaving 13 bases unmatched. CDR3 length: 18 amino acids. Germline V gene sequence: CDR1 MDHEN, CDR2 SYDVKM. The DNA for the CDR3 is TGTGCCAGCAGTTGGGACAGGGAAGGATCCGCTCTCAAAAACATTCAGTACTTC. Its protein product is CASSWDREGSALKNIQYF.